The 5 T cell receptor beta chains below were found in one sample sequenced in a study of immune evolution from preneoplasia to lung adenocarcinoma. TCRdb's table, derived via immunoSEQ multiplex PCR, lists solely in-frame clones and lacks some. The data show approximately 9,000 clones, 75% to 80% seen once. The sequencing input was FFPE adjacent normal lung tissue. These receptors originate from a person aged 60 to 85 with lung adenocarcinoma.

The V gene is TRBV30, the J gene TRBJ2-1; a possible D gene is TRBD1 (6 bases). CDR1 GTSNPN and CDR2 SVGIG come from the germline V gene (reference sequence). Trimming took 4 bases from V and 2 from J, leaving 12 bases between them. This CDR3 spans 14 amino acids. CDR3 bases: TGTGCCTGGAACACAGGGCTAACCTACAATGAGCAGTTCTTC. The encoded protein is CAWNTGLTYNEQFF.

V and J are TRBV4-1 and TRBJ2-2; tentatively, D is TRBD1 (5 bases). Per germline, CDR1 MGHRA and CDR2 YSYEKL. With 0 bases removed from V and 5 bases from J, the gap between germline ends came to 10 bases. The CDR3 runs 15 residues. Here the CDR3 DNA reads TGCGCCAGCAGCCAAGATGGGGCGGCGACCGGGGAGCTGTTTTTT. Encoded protein: CASSQDGAATGELFF.

V and J are TRBV29-1 and TRBJ2-2; D is perhaps TRBD1 (6 bases). Trimming cost V 0 bases and J 6 bases, with 17 bases left between them. The CDR3 has 16 amino acids. The germline V gene encodes CDR1 SQVTM and CDR2 ANQGSEA. CDR3 nucleotide sequence: TGCAGCGTTGAAGATAAACAGGGACAAATAGCCGGGGAGCTGTTTTTT. It is translated as CSVEDKQGQIAGELFF.

In its sample, this clone was seen once. The J gene is TRBJ2-7, the V gene TRBV5-1, with 16 bases lining up with TRBD2. The CDR3 is made up of 17 amino acids. J gave up 7 bases and V 4 bases, and 11 bases lay outside the gene matches. Germline CDR1 is SGHRS and CDR2 is YFSETQ. CDR3 region: CASSLGLAGGSFGEQYF. Written as DNA, the CDR3 is TGCGCCAGCAGCCTGGGACTAGCGGGAGGGTCCTTCGGGGAGCAGTACTTC.

This clone was counted a single time. The chain combines TRBV9 with TRBJ2-1, with D perhaps matching TRBD2 (5 bases). The CDR3 covers 15 residues. Trimming pared 3 bases from V and 4 bases from J, leaving 14 bases between. In germline, CDR1 is SGDLS, CDR2 YYNGEE. CDR3 DNA sequence: TGTGCCAGCAGCGGGGGTACCGGGATGTACAATGAGCAGTTCTTC. Residues: CASSGGTGMYNEQFF.